Listed below are T cell receptor beta chains from one sample, sequenced in a study of Graves' ophthalmopathy and Graves' hyperthyroidism. MiXCR was run by TCRdb on the multiplex PCR reads, yielding one entry per CDR3 protein. The data contain more than 550,000 distinct CDR3 sequences, about two fifths of them singletons. Source material: peripheral blood. Receptors originate from an adult man with Graves' ophthalmopathy. Both conserved end residues are part of each CDR3. A D gene is named only where the DNA matches it firmly. Clone size appears in some rows only: once, few, many, or a class for an expanded clone.

TGCAGCAATCGACAGGGGCGGAACACTGAAGCTTTCTTT	CSNRQGRNTEAFF	NA	TRBV29-1	TRBJ1-1	TRBD1
TGTGCCAGCAGCCCCCTTCCATTACTAGCGGGGCAATCCTACGAGCAGTACTTC	CASSPLPLLAGQSYEQYF	NA	TRBV7-2	TRBJ2-7	TRBD2
TGTGCCAGCAGCTGGGGACTAGCGGTTAACACCGGGGAGCTGTTTTTT	CASSWGLAVNTGELFF	many	TRBV7-6	TRBJ2-2	TRBD2
TGTGCCAGCAGTGACAGGGGCTATGAAAAACTGTTTTTT	CASSDRGYEKLFF	NA	TRBV6-1	TRBJ1-4	NA
TGTGCTAGGGACAGGGGCAGCTTAGCGGGAGCTTTCTTT	CARDRGSLAGAFF	NA	TRBV5-1	TRBJ1-1	TRBD1
TGTGCCAGCAGTGAGGCAGCGAGGGAGACCCAGTACTTC	CASSEAARETQYF	many	TRBV2	TRBJ2-5	NA
TGTGCCAGCAGTCACCCCGGGGCAACCAAGACTGAAGCTTTCTTT	CASSHPGATKTEAFF	many	TRBV6-2/TRBV6-3	TRBJ1-1	NA
TGTGCCAGCAGGGAGGGGGGACAGGGGTACACTGAAGCTTTCTTT	CASREGGQGYTEAFF	once	TRBV2	TRBJ1-1	TRBD1
TGTGCCAGCAGTTACCTCCGGGGGATAGGCTACGAGCAGTACTTC	CASSYLRGIGYEQYF	NA	TRBV7-9	TRBJ2-7	NA
TGTGCCACCAGCAGGACCGACAGGGCTGGTGAAAAACTGTTTTTT	CATSRTDRAGEKLFF	NA	TRBV15	TRBJ1-4	TRBD1
TGTGCCAGCAGCCTCAGCTCAAGGGCCAACGTCCTGACTTTC	CASSLSSRANVLTF	NA	TRBV7-3	TRBJ2-6	NA
TGTGCCAGCAGTGCGCAGACAGGGTCCCAACTCGAGCAGTACTTC	CASSAQTGSQLEQYF	NA	TRBV25-1	TRBJ2-7	TRBD1
TGTGCCATCAGTGAGGGTGAGGGAAACACCATATATTTT	CAISEGEGNTIYF	few	TRBV10-3	TRBJ1-3	NA
TGTGCCATCAACCGGGATCAGGAGAATTCACCCCTCCACTTT	CAINRDQENSPLHF	NA	TRBV10-3	TRBJ1-6	NA
TGTGCCAGCAGCTACGGACAGGGAGGACCGAACACCGGGGAGCTGTTTTTT	CASSYGQGGPNTGELFF	few	TRBV10-3	TRBJ2-2	TRBD1
TGTGCCACCAGCAGAGATCGGGCTAACTATGGCTACACCTTC	CATSRDRANYGYTF	few	TRBV15	TRBJ1-2	NA
TGTGCCAGCAGCCTGGGCCATGAAGCTTTCTTT	CASSLGHEAFF	few	TRBV13	TRBJ1-1	NA
TGCGCCAGCAGCCAAGATTTCGGATCTAACTATGGCTACACCTTC	CASSQDFGSNYGYTF	NA	TRBV9	TRBJ1-2	NA
TGTGCCACCAGTGATTTTGCACAGACCTATGGCTACACCTTC	CATSDFAQTYGYTF	many	TRBV24-1	TRBJ1-2	NA
TGCGCCAGCAGCCAGAAAGGGGCGCCCCAAGAGACCCAGTACTTC	CASSQKGAPQETQYF	NA	TRBV4-1	TRBJ2-5	NA
TGTGCCGAAGAATCCAATAGCGGGAGGTCTCCCACCGGGGAGCTGTTTTTT	CAEESNSGRSPTGELFF	few	TRBV7-9	TRBJ2-2	TRBD2
TGTGCCAGCAGCTTGCGGGTACAGGGGGCCCCAAACTATGGCTACACCTTC	CASSLRVQGAPNYGYTF	few	TRBV5-8	TRBJ1-2	TRBD1
TGTGCCAGCTCGGGGACGGATACATCCTACGAGCAGTACTTC	CASSGTDTSYEQYF	NA	TRBV18	TRBJ2-7	NA
TGCGCCAGCAGCTTGGGTGTAGGGGGCGTCTACGAGCAGTACTTC	CASSLGVGGVYEQYF	NA	TRBV5-1	TRBJ2-7	TRBD1
TGTGCCAGCCTAGGACAGGGCCGGAGTGTGTGGGGCTACACCTTC	CASLGQGRSVWGYTF	NA	TRBV25-1	TRBJ1-2	TRBD1
TGCAGTGCTAGTGGGCGGGGGAGCACAGATACGCAGTACTTC	CSASGRGSTDTQYF	NA	TRBV20-1	TRBJ2-7	TRBD2
TGTGCCAGCAGTGAATATACGGGACTAGCGGGAGGGCGGTACTACAATGAGCAGTACTTC	CASSEYTGLAGGRYYNEQYF	NA	TRBV25-1	TRBJ2-5	TRBD2
TGTGCCAGAACCTTGGTTGGCTACACCTTC	CARTLVGYTF	NA	TRBV7-9	TRBJ1-2	NA
TGTGCCAGCAGTGAGTTCAGCAATCAGCCCCAGCATTTT	CASSEFSNQPQHF	many	TRBV2	TRBJ1-5	NA
TGTGCCACCAGTGACCCGGGGGTGGCAGATACGCAGTATTTT	CATSDPGVADTQYF	many	TRBV24-1	TRBJ2-3	NA
TGTGCCACCAGATACTCAACCGGGGAGACCTACGAGCAGTACTTC	CATRYSTGETYEQYF	NA	TRBV24-1	TRBJ2-7	NA
TGTGCCAGCAGGACACGACAGGGACAGGGCTCCCGAAAGGACTTC	CASRTRQGQGSRKDF	many	TRBV10-3	TRBJ1-2	TRBD1
TGTGCCAGTAGTGCGGACAGGGTAATCCCCTACGAGCAGTACTTC	CASSADRVIPYEQYF	NA	TRBV19	TRBJ2-7	TRBD1
TGCGCCAGCAGCCAAGATGGGTCGGGAGAGACCCAGTACTTC	CASSQDGSGETQYF	few	TRBV4-1	TRBJ2-5	NA